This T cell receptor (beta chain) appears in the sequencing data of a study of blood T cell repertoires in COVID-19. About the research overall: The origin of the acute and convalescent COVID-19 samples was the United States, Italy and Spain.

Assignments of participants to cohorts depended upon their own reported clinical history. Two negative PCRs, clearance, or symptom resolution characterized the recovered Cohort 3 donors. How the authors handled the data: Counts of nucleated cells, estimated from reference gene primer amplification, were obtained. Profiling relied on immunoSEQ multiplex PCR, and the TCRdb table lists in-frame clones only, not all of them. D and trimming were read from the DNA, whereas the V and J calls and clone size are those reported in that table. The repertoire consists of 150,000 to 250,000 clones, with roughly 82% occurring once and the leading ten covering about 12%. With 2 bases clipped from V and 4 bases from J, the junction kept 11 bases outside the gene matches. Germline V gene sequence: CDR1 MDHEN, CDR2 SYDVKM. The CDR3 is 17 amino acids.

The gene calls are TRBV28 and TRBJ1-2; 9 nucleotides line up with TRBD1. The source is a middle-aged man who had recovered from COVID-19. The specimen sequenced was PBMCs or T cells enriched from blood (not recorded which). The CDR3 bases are TGTGCCAGCAGTTTAAGTCGGACAGGGGACCCATCCTATGGCTACACCTTC. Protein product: CASSLSRTGDPSYGYTF.